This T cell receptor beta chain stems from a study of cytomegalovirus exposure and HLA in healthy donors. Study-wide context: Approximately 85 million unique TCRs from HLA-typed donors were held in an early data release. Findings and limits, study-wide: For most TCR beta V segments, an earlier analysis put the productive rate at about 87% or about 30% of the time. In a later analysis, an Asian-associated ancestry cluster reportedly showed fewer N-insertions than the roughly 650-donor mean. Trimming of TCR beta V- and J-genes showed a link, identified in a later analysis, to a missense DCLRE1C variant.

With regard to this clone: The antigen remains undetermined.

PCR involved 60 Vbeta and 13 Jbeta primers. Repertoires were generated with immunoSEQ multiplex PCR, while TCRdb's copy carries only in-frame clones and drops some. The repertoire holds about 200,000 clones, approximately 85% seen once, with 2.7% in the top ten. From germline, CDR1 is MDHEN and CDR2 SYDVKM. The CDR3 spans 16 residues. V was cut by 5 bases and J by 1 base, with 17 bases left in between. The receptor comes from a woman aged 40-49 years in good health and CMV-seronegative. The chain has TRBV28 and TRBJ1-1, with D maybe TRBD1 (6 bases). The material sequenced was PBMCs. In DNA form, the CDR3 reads TGTGCCAGCAGTCACAAAGCCGGGACATCGAACACTGAAGCTTTCTTT. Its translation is CASSHKAGTSNTEAFF.